This section outlines one T cell receptor beta chain sequence together with its context. Its matching antigen is unknown. It was with 60 Vbeta and 13 Jbeta primers that the PCR ran. Assay: immunoSEQ multiplex PCR; the TCRdb copy retains only in-frame clones and omits some. The sample includes more than 75,000 clones, over 70% seen only once; the top ten take 7.5% to 9.5%. This sample is drawn from a study of cytomegalovirus exposure and HLA in healthy donors. Findings of the study overall: Most subjects had HLA-A and HLA-B alleles reportedly predicted accurately by TCR beta sequences.

Sequencing was done on a sample of PBMCs. The sequence was obtained from a man aged 35 to 55 in good health and CMV-seropositive.

The CDR3 here is CASSLSRDSVYEQYF. The CDR3 nucleotides are TGTGCCAGCAGTTTATCGAGGGACAGCGTGTACGAGCAGTACTTC. The chain is built from TRBV27 and TRBJ2-7; 7 bases match TRBD1. CDR3 size: 15 residues. V dropped 0 bases and J dropped 4; count of bases not matched to a gene: 6. Germline values: CDR1 MNHEY, CDR2 SMNVEV (reference sequence).